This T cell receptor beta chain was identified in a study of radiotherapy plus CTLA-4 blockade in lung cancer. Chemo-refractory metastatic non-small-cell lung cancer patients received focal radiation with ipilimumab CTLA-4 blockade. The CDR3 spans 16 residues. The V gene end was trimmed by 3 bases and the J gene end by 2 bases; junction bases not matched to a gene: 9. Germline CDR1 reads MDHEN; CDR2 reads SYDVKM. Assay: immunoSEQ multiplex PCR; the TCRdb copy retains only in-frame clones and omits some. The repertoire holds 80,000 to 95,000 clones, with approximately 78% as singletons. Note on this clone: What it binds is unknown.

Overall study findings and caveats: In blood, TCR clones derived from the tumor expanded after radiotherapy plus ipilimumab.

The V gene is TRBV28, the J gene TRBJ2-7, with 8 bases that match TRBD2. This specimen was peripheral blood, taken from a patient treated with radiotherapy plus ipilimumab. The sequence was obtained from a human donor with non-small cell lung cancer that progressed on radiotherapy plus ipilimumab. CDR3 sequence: CASSFALAGLTYEQYF. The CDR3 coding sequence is TGTGCCAGCAGTTTTGCGTTAGCGGGATTAACCTACGAGCAGTACTTC.